This entry lists 4 T cell receptor beta chains sequenced from one sample in a study of early T cells in non-severe SARS-CoV-2 infection. TCRdb itself ran the 5' RACE reads through MiXCR, one entry per CDR3 protein. This table holds about 22,000 distinct CDR3 sequences, approximately 5% found once. Material for sequencing was whole blood. These receptor sequences come from an adult who was a healthcare worker with PCR-confirmed SARS-CoV-2 infection or an uninfected control (not recorded which).

The table lists this clonotype with many counts. The chain combines TRBV7-2 with TRBJ1-1; maybe TRBD1 (5 bases). The CDR3 totals 15 residues. The germline V gene has CDR1 SGHTA and CDR2 FQGNSA. V gave up 1 base and J gave up 6 bases, with 15 bases separating them. In nucleotides, the CDR3 is TGTGCCAGCAGCTTAGGACTCAGGGTTTCGGCTGAAGCTTTCTTT. It codes for CASSLGLRVSAEAFF.

V is TRBV6-6 and J is TRBJ1-1; D ambiguous. V lost 2 bases, J lost 6 bases, and 4 bases lay in between. The CDR3 is 11 amino acids. The germline CDR1 and CDR2 sequences are MNHNY and SVGAGI (reference sequence). The chain's CDR3 is CASSYPAEAFF. CDR3 bases: TGTGCCAGCAGTTACCCAGCTGAAGCTTTCTTT.

In its sample, this clonotype was seen once. Relative to the germline gene, one junction end is altered; a read error may explain this. The chain uses TRBV5-8 and TRBJ2-3, with D unresolved. The length of the CDR3 is 14 residues. The V gene's germline CDR1 is SGHTS and CDR2 YDEGEE. The DNA for the CDR3 is TGTGCCAGCCTCCTGGCCGGGCACACAGTTACGCAGTATTTT. Translated, it gives CASLLAGHTVTQYF.

This clonotype occurred a few times. The V and J genes are TRBV11-2 and TRBJ2-2; the D gene is possibly TRBD1 (6 bases). V lost 6 bases, J lost 5 bases, and 19 bases lay in between. Germline V gene data show CDR1 as SGHAT and CDR2 as FQNNGV. CDR3 length equals 16 residues. CDR3 sequence (DNA): TGTGCCAGCAGGGGGATGACAGGACCGCGTACCGGGGAGCTGTTTTTT. Its translation: CASRGMTGPRTGELFF.